A single T cell receptor (beta chain) is shown here with its context. The germline CDR1 and CDR2 sequences are SGHNT and YYREEE (reference sequence). The CDR3 covers 15 residues. V gave up 4 bases and J gave up 1 base, with 14 bases separating them. Clones were sequenced by immunoSEQ multiplex PCR, and TCRdb holds only the in-frame ones, with some missing. Of some 70,000 clones in the sample, roughly nine tenths are singletons; the top ten hold about 0.92%. The entry originates in a study of T cell changes during pregnancy in multiple sclerosis. V gene TRBV5-4 combines with J gene TRBJ1-2, with D perhaps matching TRBD1 (6 bases). The receptor comes from a female donor with multiple sclerosis, enrolled in a pregnancy study. The sample here was peripheral blood, taken in the second trimester of pregnancy. CDR3 DNA sequence: TGTGCCAGCAGCCCTCCTGGACAGCGTAACTATGGCTACACCTTC. Translating it yields CASSPPGQRNYGYTF.